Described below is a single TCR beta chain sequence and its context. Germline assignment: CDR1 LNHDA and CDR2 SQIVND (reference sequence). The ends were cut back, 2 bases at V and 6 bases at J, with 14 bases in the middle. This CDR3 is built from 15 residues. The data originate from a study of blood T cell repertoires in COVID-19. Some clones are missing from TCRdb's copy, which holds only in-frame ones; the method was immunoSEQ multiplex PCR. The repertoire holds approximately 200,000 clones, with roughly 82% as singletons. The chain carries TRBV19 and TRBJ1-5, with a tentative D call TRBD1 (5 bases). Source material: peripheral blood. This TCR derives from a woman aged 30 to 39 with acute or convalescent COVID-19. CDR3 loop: CASSISYRKAQPQHF. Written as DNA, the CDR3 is TGTGCCAGTAGTATATCCTACAGGAAGGCTCAGCCCCAGCATTTT.